Sequencing of this T cell receptor beta chain was carried out in a study of blood T cells in healthy people across ages. The overall study: Through template switching, about one barcoded beta molecule was captured per two T cells, as measured in model experiments. Regarding the study as a whole: Age advanced and TCR beta diversity per million T cells fell, roughly linearly.

For this clonotype: Its antigen is undetermined.

Through a sample-barcoded 5' primer and a J-beta primer mix, a second PCR was run for about 6 to 11 cycles. Tagging of each cDNA molecule was performed by a template-switch adaptor with 12 random nucleotides. Sequencing recovered at least 2.5 million CDR3-containing paired-end reads from each sample. MiXCR, applied by TCRdb to the 5' RACE reads, yields one record per CDR3 protein. The sample includes about 1,400,000 distinct CDR3 sequences, about 40% of them seen just once. The germline V and J ends were trimmed by 2 bases and 7 bases, with 24 bases remaining between them. CDR1 KGHSH and CDR2 LQKENI come from the germline V gene. There are 18 residues in the CDR3.

This clonotype was obtained from a young woman in good health. The sample taken for sequencing was blood. The V call is TRBV18, the J call TRBJ2-1, with a weak D call TRBD2 (6 bases). Here the CDR3 DNA reads TGTGCCAGCTCACCAGGCGACGGGAGTTCTGCCTCGTATAATGAGCAGTTCTTC. It specifies CASSPGDGSSASYNEQFF.